A selection of T cell receptor beta chains follows, all from one sample in a study of blood T cells in healthy people across ages. TCRdb reprocessed the 5' RACE reads with MiXCR, giving one entry per CDR3 protein. The sample has about 730,000 distinct CDR3 sequences; roughly 43% are singletons. Sequencing was carried out using blood. These receptors were obtained from a woman aged 60-75 years in good health. CDR3s include the opening cysteine and the closing phenylalanine or tryptophan. The D gene is left open where the match is weak. Size tells how often a clone was seen (once, few, many) or the class of an expanded clone, and some rows leave it out.

CDR3 protein | CDR3 DNA | D gene | V gene | clone size | J gene
CASSQGMNFRTYGYTF | TGTGCCAGCAGCCAAGGAATGAATTTCCGGACCTATGGCTACACCTTC | NA | TRBV14 | NA | TRBJ1-2
CASSTRSPSLYGYTF | TGTGCCAGCAGTACACGGTCCCCCTCGTTATATGGCTACACCTTC | NA | TRBV28 | NA | TRBJ1-2
CASSRRQRELVQETQYF | TGTGCCAGCAGCCGTCGCCAACGGGAGTTAGTCCAAGAGACCCAGTACTTC | NA | TRBV3-1 | few | TRBJ2-5
CASSQDLRGGNGYTF | TGTGCCAGCAGCCAAGATCTGCGGGGCGGTAATGGCTACACCTTC | NA | TRBV4-2 | few | TRBJ1-2
CASSKGRRGKYQETQYF | TGTGCCAGCAGCAAAGGACGAAGGGGAAAGTACCAAGAGACCCAGTACTTC | NA | TRBV21-1 | NA | TRBJ2-5
CASSLDRGREKLFF | TGTGCCAGCAGTCTGGACAGGGGGCGTGAAAAACTGTTTTTT | TRBD1 | TRBV28 | many | TRBJ1-4
CASSRTSGVNTEAFF | TGTGCCAGCAGCCGTACCTCCGGGGTGAACACTGAAGCTTTCTTT | NA | TRBV7-2 | NA | TRBJ1-1
CASSPSPNLYSYEQYF | TGTGCCAGCAGCCCAAGTCCCAACTTATACTCCTACGAGCAGTACTTC | NA | TRBV11-2 | few | TRBJ2-7
CASTLLSQTSGGYNEQFF | TGTGCCAGCACCCTCCTTTCCCAGACTAGCGGGGGTTACAATGAGCAGTTCTTC | TRBD2 | TRBV9 | NA | TRBJ2-1
CASSQSRGTDTQYF | TGTGCCAGCAGCCAAAGCAGGGGCACAGATACGCAGTATTTT | NA | TRBV3-1 | few | TRBJ2-3
CASSQDNTGNYGYTF | TGCGCCAGCAGCCAAGATAATACGGGGAACTATGGCTACACCTTC | NA | TRBV4-1 | few | TRBJ1-2
CASSIVGTDTQYF | TGTGCCAGCAGTATAGTCGGCACAGATACGCAGTATTTT | NA | TRBV12-3/TRBV12-4 | NA | TRBJ2-3
CASSERGKETQYF | TGTGCCAGCAGTGAAAGGGGAAAAGAGACCCAGTACTTC | NA | TRBV6-1 | NA | TRBJ2-5
CASSTGTSGEGETQYF | TGTGCCAGCAGCACCGGGACTAGCGGGGAAGGAGAGACCCAGTACTTC | TRBD2 | TRBV7-7 | few | TRBJ2-5
CASSPIDRSTEAFF | TGTGCCAGCAGCCCCATTGACAGGTCCACTGAAGCTTTCTTT | NA | TRBV5-6 | NA | TRBJ1-1
CASSFTAAQETQYF | TGTGCCAGCAGCTTTACGGCAGCCCAAGAGACCCAGTACTTC | NA | TRBV7-9 | NA | TRBJ2-5
CASSQVTGTSGSNEQYF | TGTGCCAGCAGCCAAGTCACCGGGACTAGCGGGAGTAATGAGCAGTACTTC | TRBD2 | TRBV3-1 | NA | TRBJ2-5
CASSLGSGGDYGYTF | TGTGCCAGCAGCTTAGGCTCAGGAGGGGACTATGGCTACACCTTC | NA | TRBV13 | NA | TRBJ1-2
CASSPTSGKETQYF | TGTGCCAGCAGCCCTACTAGCGGGAAAGAGACCCAGTACTTC | TRBD2 | TRBV7-2 | NA | TRBJ2-5
CSARATGGRSTEAFF | TGCAGTGCTAGAGCAACAGGGGGCCGGAGCACTGAAGCTTTCTTT | TRBD1 | TRBV20-1 | NA | TRBJ1-1
CASNRQGDHTEAFF | TGTGCCAGCAACCGTCAGGGTGACCACACTGAAGCTTTCTTT | NA | TRBV7-2 | NA | TRBJ1-1
CATSDLGRGHTDTQYF | TGTGCCACCAGTGACCTCGGGAGGGGGCACACAGATACGCAGTATTTT | NA | TRBV24-1 | many | TRBJ2-3
CASSRGLQYEQFF | TGTGCCAGCAGTCGGGGGCTTCAGTATGAGCAGTTCTTC | NA | TRBV6-4 | few | TRBJ2-1
CSVELTGGGQPQHF | TGCAGCGTTGAACTTACAGGGGGTGGACAGCCCCAGCATTTT | TRBD1 | TRBV29-1 | few | TRBJ1-5
CASSQDSAGLYNEQFF | TGTGCCAGCAGCCAAGATTCCGCGGGTCTTTACAATGAGCAGTTCTTC | NA | TRBV4-2 | NA | TRBJ2-1
CASSVESVGPQHF | TGTGCCAGCAGCGTAGAATCTGTCGGGCCCCAGCATTTT | NA | TRBV9 | few | TRBJ1-5
CASSPGQGARGNQPQHF | TGTGCCAGCAGCCCCGGACAGGGGGCACGCGGCAATCAGCCCCAGCATTTT | TRBD1 | TRBV4-2 | NA | TRBJ1-5
CASRQGLTDTQYF | TGTGCCAGCCGACAGGGGCTCACAGATACGCAGTATTTT | TRBD1 | TRBV7-2 | few | TRBJ2-3
CASSLQGVGNTQYF | TGTGCCAGCAGCTTGCAGGGGGTGGGTAATACGCAGTATTTT | TRBD1 | TRBV5-4 | NA | TRBJ2-3
CAISPTGGFQPQHF | TGTGCCATCAGTCCTACAGGGGGCTTTCAGCCCCAGCATTTT | TRBD1 | TRBV10-3 | many | TRBJ1-5
CASSQVFAGLAGEGDTQYF | TGTGCCAGCAGCCAAGTGTTTGCGGGACTAGCGGGAGAAGGTGATACGCAGTATTTT | TRBD2 | TRBV4-2 | few | TRBJ2-3
CASSSQGPRGVQYF | TGTGCCAGCAGCTCCCAGGGACCGCGAGGAGTTCAGTACTTC | NA | TRBV7-9 | NA | TRBJ2-4
CASTRGTSVTTDTQYF | TGTGCCAGCACCCGGGGGACTAGCGTGACCACAGATACGCAGTATTTT | TRBD2 | TRBV12-3/TRBV12-4 | NA | TRBJ2-3
CASSLSGLAAGGRRYTF | TGTGCCAGCAGTTTATCGGGCTTGGCAGCCGGAGGAAGGAGGTACACCTTC | NA | TRBV27 | few | TRBJ1-2
CASSRDSGNYGYTF | TGTGCCAGTAGTAGAGACAGCGGCAACTATGGCTACACCTTC | NA | TRBV19 | NA | TRBJ1-2
CASSFDMNTEAFF | TGTGCCAGCAGCTTTGATATGAATACTGAAGCTTTCTTT | NA | TRBV7-7 | NA | TRBJ1-1
CASSVTWDTEAFF | TGTGCCAGCAGCGTAACATGGGACACTGAAGCTTTCTTT | NA | TRBV9 | NA | TRBJ1-1
CASSQDLGRGRETQYF | TGTGCCAGCAGCCAAGATTTGGGCAGGGGAAGGGAGACCCAGTACTTC | NA | TRBV14 | NA | TRBJ2-5
CASSVSGSGEQYF | TGTGCCAGCAGTGTATCTGGGAGTGGCGAGCAGTACTTC | NA | TRBV6-1 | NA | TRBJ2-7
CASSQGFWTGANEQFF | TGTGCCAGCAGCCAGGGTTTTTGGACGGGAGCCAATGAGCAGTTCTTC | NA | TRBV4-2 | NA | TRBJ2-1
CASSQDTSSAAYNEQFF | TGCGCCAGCAGCCAAGATACAAGTTCCGCCGCCTACAATGAGCAGTTCTTC | NA | TRBV4-3 | NA | TRBJ2-1
CASSSLSGISYNEQFF | TGTGCCAGCAGCTCTTTGTCGGGTATCTCCTACAATGAGCAGTTCTTC | NA | TRBV7-2 | NA | TRBJ2-1
CASSVLTGGRDEQYF | TGTGCCAGCAGCGTCTTGACAGGGGGCAGAGACGAGCAGTACTTC | TRBD1 | TRBV9 | NA | TRBJ2-7
CASSYSTGRNSPLHF | TGTGCCAGCAGTTACTCGACAGGGCGGAATTCACCCCTCCACTTT | TRBD1 | TRBV6-5 | NA | TRBJ1-6
CASSLPQTGNEQFF | TGTGCCAGCAGCTTACCCCAAACGGGAAATGAGCAGTTCTTC | NA | TRBV5-4 | few | TRBJ2-1
CAISERGGFQETQYF | TGTGCCATCAGTGAGCGGGGGGGCTTCCAAGAGACCCAGTACTTC | TRBD2 | TRBV10-3 | NA | TRBJ2-5
CASSYSRRKGNYNEQYF | TGTGCCAGCAGTTACTCCAGAAGGAAGGGGAACTACAATGAGCAGTACTTC | NA | TRBV6-5 | few | TRBJ2-7
CASSLGLVAGELFF | TGTGCCAGCAGTCTGGGCCTGGTAGCCGGGGAGCTGTTTTTT | NA | TRBV12-3/TRBV12-4 | few | TRBJ2-2
CTSSYSGETNTEAFF | TGTACCAGCAGTTACTCCGGCGAAACCAACACTGAAGCTTTCTTT | NA | TRBV6-6 | NA | TRBJ1-1
CSVQWQALGELFF | TGCAGCGTTCAATGGCAGGCCTTAGGGGAGCTGTTTTTT | NA | TRBV29-1 | NA | TRBJ2-2
CASSYSGLAGVCNEQYF | TGTGCCAGCAGTTACTCCGGACTAGCGGGAGTATGCAATGAGCAGTACTTC | TRBD2 | TRBV6-6 | NA | TRBJ2-5
CASSPQTGGYSNQPQHF | TGTGCCAGCAGTCCCCAGACAGGGGGCTATAGCAATCAGCCCCAGCATTTT | TRBD1 | TRBV6-6 | NA | TRBJ1-5
CASSKGIVLTF | TGTGCCAGCAGTAAAGGAATTGTCCTGACTTTC | NA | TRBV25-1 | NA | TRBJ2-6